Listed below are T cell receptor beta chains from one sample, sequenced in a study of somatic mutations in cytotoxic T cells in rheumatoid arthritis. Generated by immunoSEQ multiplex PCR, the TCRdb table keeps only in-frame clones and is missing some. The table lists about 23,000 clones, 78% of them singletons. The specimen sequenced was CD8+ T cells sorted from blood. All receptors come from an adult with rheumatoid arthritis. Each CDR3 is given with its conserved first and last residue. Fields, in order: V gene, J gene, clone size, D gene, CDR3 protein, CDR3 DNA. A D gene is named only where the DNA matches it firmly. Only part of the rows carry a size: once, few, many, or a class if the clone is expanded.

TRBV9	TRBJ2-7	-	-	CASSVDGSSDYEQYF	TGTGCCAGCAGCGTAGATGGTAGCAGTGACTACGAGCAGTACTTC
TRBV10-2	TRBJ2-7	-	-	CASSAEIADEQYF	TGCGCCAGCAGTGCCGAAATTGCGGACGAGCAGTACTTC
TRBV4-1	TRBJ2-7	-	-	CASSQVAAGASYEQYF	TGCGCCAGCAGCCAAGTGGCGGCGGGGGCCTCCTACGAGCAGTACTTC
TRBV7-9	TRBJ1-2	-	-	CASGGRSNGYTF	TGTGCCAGCGGCGGTCGGTCGAATGGCTACACCTTC
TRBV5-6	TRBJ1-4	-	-	CASSLETGVNEKLFF	TGTGCCAGCAGCTTGGAGACAGGCGTTAATGAAAAACTGTTTTTT
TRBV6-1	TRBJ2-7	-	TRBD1	CASSDGQGTIIGPYEQYF	TGTGCCAGCAGTGACGGACAGGGGACCATTATCGGTCCCTACGAGCAGTACTTC
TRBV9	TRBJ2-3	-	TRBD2	CASSETGLAADTQYF	TGTGCCAGCAGCGAGACGGGACTAGCGGCAGATACGCAGTATTTT
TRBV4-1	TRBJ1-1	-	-	CASSQGTYNTEAFF	TGCGCCAGCAGCCAAGGGACCTACAACACTGAAGCTTTCTTT
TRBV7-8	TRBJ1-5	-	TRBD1	CASSTRDRLSNQPQHF	TGTGCCAGCAGCACCCGGGACAGGCTATCCAATCAGCCCCAGCATTTT
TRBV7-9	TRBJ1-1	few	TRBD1	CASSPPGQGDEAFF	TGTGCCAGCAGCCCACCGGGACAGGGAGATGAAGCTTTCTTT
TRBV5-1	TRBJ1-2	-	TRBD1	CASSTLTGPHGYTF	TGCGCCAGCAGCACTCTGACAGGGCCTCATGGCTACACCTTC
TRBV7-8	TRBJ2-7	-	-	CASSWSILDSSYEQYF	TGTGCCAGCAGCTGGTCCATCCTTGACAGCTCCTACGAGCAGTACTTC
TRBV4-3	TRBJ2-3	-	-	CASSQDAENTDTQYF	TGCGCCAGCAGCCAAGACGCAGAGAACACAGATACGCAGTATTTT
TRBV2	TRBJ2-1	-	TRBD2	CASSDGGRAWNEQFF	TGTGCCAGCAGTGATGGCGGGAGGGCCTGGAATGAGCAGTTCTTC
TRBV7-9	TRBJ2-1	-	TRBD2	CASSFPLGLAGYNEQFF	TGTGCCAGCAGCTTCCCTCTGGGACTAGCGGGATACAATGAGCAGTTCTTC
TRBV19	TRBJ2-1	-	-	CASKGWTPQHEQFF	TGTGCCAGTAAAGGATGGACCCCCCAGCATGAGCAGTTCTTC
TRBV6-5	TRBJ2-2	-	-	CASSLMGATGELFF	TGTGCCAGCAGTCTTATGGGAGCCACCGGGGAGCTGTTTTTT
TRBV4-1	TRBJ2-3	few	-	CASSDDGASTDTQYF	TGCGCCAGCAGCGATGACGGAGCTAGCACAGATACGCAGTATTTT
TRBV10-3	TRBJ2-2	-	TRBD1	CAISPGTTGGLLGTGELFF	TGTGCCATCAGCCCCGGGACGACAGGGGGCTTATTAGGGACCGGGGAGCTGTTTTTT
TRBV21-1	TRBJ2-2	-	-	CASSTTPGFNTGELFF	TGTGCCAGCAGCACTACCCCAGGTTTTAACACCGGGGAGCTGTTTTTT
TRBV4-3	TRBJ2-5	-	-	CASSQDVSHQETQYF	TGCGCCAGCAGCCAAGATGTTAGCCACCAAGAGACCCAGTACTTC
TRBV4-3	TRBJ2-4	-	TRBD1	CASSPGQKNIQYF	TGCGCCAGCAGCCCGGGACAGAAAAACATTCAGTACTTC
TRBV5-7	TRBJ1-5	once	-	CASSLSRPQHF	TGTGCCAGCAGCCTATCTAGGCCCCAGCATTTT
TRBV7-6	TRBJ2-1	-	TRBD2	CASSLSGGAFNEQFF	TGTGCCAGCAGCTTAAGCGGGGGGGCCTTCAATGAGCAGTTCTTC
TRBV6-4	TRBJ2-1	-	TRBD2	CASSDSGGSSYNEQFF	TGTGCCAGCAGTGACTCGGGCGGGAGCTCCTACAATGAGCAGTTCTTC
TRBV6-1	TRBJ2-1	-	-	CASTPKGTPNEQFF	TGTGCCAGCACCCCGAAAGGGACTCCCAATGAGCAGTTCTTC
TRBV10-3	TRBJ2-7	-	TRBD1	CAISESMDRANEQYF	TGTGCCATCAGTGAGTCGATGGACAGGGCCAACGAGCAGTACTTC
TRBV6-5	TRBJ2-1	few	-	CASSISADNEQFF	TGTGCCAGCAGCATTAGCGCCGACAATGAGCAGTTCTTC
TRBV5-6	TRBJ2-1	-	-	CASSWNNEQFF	TGTGCCAGCAGCTGGAACAATGAGCAGTTCTTC
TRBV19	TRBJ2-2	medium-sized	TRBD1	CATNGQGYAGELFF	TGTGCCACTAATGGACAGGGTTACGCCGGGGAGCTGTTTTTT
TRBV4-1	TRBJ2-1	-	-	CASSRGLYNEQFF	TGCGCCAGCAGCCGGGGACTTTACAATGAGCAGTTCTTC
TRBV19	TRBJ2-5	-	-	CASSDRYSNQETQYF	TGTGCCAGTAGTGACAGGTATTCCAACCAAGAGACCCAGTACTTC
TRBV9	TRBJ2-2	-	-	CASSFGRTNTGELFF	TGTGCCAGCAGCTTCGGACGGACGAACACCGGGGAGCTGTTTTTT
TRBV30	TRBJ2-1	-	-	CAFSQGFWNEQFF	TGTGCCTTTTCCCAGGGTTTTTGGAATGAGCAGTTCTTC
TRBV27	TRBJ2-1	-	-	CASSLLGFGASYNEQFF	TGTGCCAGCAGTTTATTAGGGTTTGGAGCATCCTACAATGAGCAGTTCTTC
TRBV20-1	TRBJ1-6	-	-	CSASSVKLLHF	TGCAGTGCTAGTTCGGTAAAGCTCCTCCACTTT
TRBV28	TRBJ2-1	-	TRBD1	CASSFPSTGARLLQGSNEQFF	TGTGCCAGCAGTTTTCCCTCGACAGGGGCGCGCCTCTTACAAGGTTCCAATGAGCAGTTCTTC
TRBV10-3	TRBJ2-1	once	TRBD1	CAISGRDSSYNEQFF	TGTGCCATCAGTGGCCGGGACAGCTCCTACAATGAGCAGTTCTTC
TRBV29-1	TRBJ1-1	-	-	CSVRTVEAFF	TGCAGCGTACGGACAGTCGAAGCTTTCTTT
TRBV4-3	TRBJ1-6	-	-	CASSQTRVNGGTSGSPLHF	TGCGCCAGCAGCCAAACGAGGGTGAATGGGGGGACATCGGGTTCACCCCTCCACTTT
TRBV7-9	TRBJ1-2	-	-	CASSFLEGGYTF	TGTGCCAGCAGCTTCTTAGAGGGCGGCTACACCTTC
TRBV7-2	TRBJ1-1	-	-	CASSPGTRTEAFF	TGTGCCAGCAGCCCTGGGACACGGACTGAAGCTTTCTTT
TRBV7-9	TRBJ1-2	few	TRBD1	CASTETGDGYTF	TGTGCCAGCACCGAGACAGGGGACGGCTACACCTTC
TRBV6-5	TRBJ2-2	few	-	CASSYSPGANTGELFF	TGTGCCAGCAGTTACTCTCCGGGGGCCAACACCGGGGAGCTGTTTTTT
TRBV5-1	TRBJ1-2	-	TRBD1	CASSSRTGYGYTF	TGCGCCAGCAGCTCTAGGACAGGCTATGGCTACACCTTC
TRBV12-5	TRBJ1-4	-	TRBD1	CASGLVIRGLDEKLFF	TGTGCTAGTGGTTTGGTTATCAGGGGGCTGGATGAAAAACTGTTTTTT
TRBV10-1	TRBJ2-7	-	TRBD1	CASSAGTDTYEQYF	TGCGCCAGCAGCGCCGGGACAGATACCTACGAGCAGTACTTC
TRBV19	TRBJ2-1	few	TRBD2	CASSMASGTYNEQFF	TGTGCTAGTAGTATGGCTAGCGGAACCTACAATGAGCAGTTCTTC
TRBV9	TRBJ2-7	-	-	CASSVGHGTLDYEQYF	TGTGCCAGCAGCGTAGGCCACGGGACACTTGACTACGAGCAGTACTTC
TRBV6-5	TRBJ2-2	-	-	CASSLLPHGELFF	TGTGCCAGCAGTCTCCTCCCGCACGGGGAGCTGTTTTTT
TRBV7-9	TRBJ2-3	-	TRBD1	CASSLTGEDTQYF	TGTGCCAGCAGCTTAACAGGGGAGGATACGCAGTATTTT
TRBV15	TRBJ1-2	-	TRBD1	CATSREGGTGDGYTF	TGTGCCACCAGCAGAGAAGGCGGGACAGGGGATGGCTACACCTTC
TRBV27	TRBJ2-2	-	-	CASSLIRFGGVGELFF	-